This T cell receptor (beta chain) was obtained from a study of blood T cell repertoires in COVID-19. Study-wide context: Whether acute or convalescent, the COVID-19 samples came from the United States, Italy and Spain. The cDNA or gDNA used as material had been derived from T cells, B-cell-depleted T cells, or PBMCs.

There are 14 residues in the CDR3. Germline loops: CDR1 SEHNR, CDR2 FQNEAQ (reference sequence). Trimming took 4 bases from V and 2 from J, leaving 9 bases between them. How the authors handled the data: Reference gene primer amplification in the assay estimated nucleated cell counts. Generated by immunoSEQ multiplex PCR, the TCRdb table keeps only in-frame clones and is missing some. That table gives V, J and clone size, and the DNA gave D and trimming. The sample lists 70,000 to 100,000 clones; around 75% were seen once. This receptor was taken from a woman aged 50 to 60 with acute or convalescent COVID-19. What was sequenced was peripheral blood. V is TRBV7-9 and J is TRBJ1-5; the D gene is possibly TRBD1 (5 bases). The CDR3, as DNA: TGTGCCAGCAGCTCTGACAGCGGCAATCAGCCCCAGCATTTT. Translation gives CASSSDSGNQPQHF. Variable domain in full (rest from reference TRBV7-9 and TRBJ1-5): DTGVSQNPRHKITKRGQNVTFRCDPISEHNRLYWYRQTLGQGPEFLTYFQNEAQLEKSRLLSDRFSAERPKGSFSTLEIQRTEQGDSAMYLCASSSDSGNQPQHFGDGTRLSIL.